These 26 T cell receptor beta chains originate from one sample sequenced in a study of blood T cells in healthy people across ages. Then a second PCR, running roughly 7 to 11 cycles, was carried out with a sample-barcoded 5' primer and a J-beta primer mix. TCRdb itself ran the 5' RACE reads through MiXCR, one entry per CDR3 protein. The sample lists approximately 730,000 distinct CDR3 sequences; around 46% were seen once. The sequencing input was blood. The source of these receptors is a woman aged 60 to 75 in good health.

V is TRBV2 and J is TRBJ1-2; possibly TRBD1 for D (6 bases). The length of the CDR3 is 18 residues. The germline V gene encodes CDR1 SNHLY and CDR2 FYNNEI. With 2 bases removed from V and 4 bases from J, the gap between germline ends came to 23 bases. The CDR3 here is CASSESPARRAGAYGYTF. For the CDR3, the DNA is TGTGCCAGCAGTGAAAGCCCTGCTCGCCGGGCGGGGGCCTATGGCTACACCTTC. Together with reference TRBV2 and TRBJ1-2, the CDR3 gives the full variable domain: EPEVTQTPSHQVTQMGQEVILRCVPISNHLYFYWYRQILGQKVEFLVSFYNNEISEKSEIFDDQFSVERPDGSNFTLKIRSTKLEDSAMYFCASSESPARRAGAYGYTFGSGTRLTVV.

The genes are TRBV24-1 and TRBJ2-1; D may be TRBD2 (6 bases). The V end lost 0 bases, the J end lost 7 bases, and 12 bases lay between the germline ends. This CDR3 is built from 15 residues. Germline CDR1 KGHDR, CDR2 SFDVKD. Written as DNA, the CDR3 is TGTGCCACCAGTGATTTGTATCGGACTAAGAATGAGCAGTTCTTC. Translating gives CATSDLYRTKNEQFF.

There are a few counts of this clonotype. The rearrangement joins TRBV5-1 to TRBJ2-5, with D tentatively TRBD1 or TRBD2 (5 bases each). CDR1 is SGHRS and CDR2 is YFSETQ in the germline V gene. V was cut by 4 bases and J by 5 bases, with 15 bases left in between. CDR3 length: 14 amino acids. The chain's CDR3 is CASSIGTTQETQYF. Here the CDR3 DNA reads TGCGCCAGCAGCATCGGGACGACGCAGGAGACCCAGTACTTC.

Here the CDR3 reads CASPRFDTQYF. CDR3 in DNA: TGTGCCAGCCCGCGTTTTGATACGCAGTATTTT. The genes are TRBV2 and TRBJ2-3; no clear D. Germline V gives CDR1 SNHLY, CDR2 FYNNEI. The CDR3 consists of 11 residues. V was clipped by 8 bases and J by 6 bases, with 9 bases between them.

This chain links TRBV7-2 with TRBJ2-5; the D is unclear. The CDR3 is 12 amino acids. V lost 0 bases and J 7 bases, leaving 6 bases between the germline ends. CDR1 is SGHTA and CDR2 is FQGNSA in the germline V gene. CDR3 loop: CASSLAIGTQYF. CDR3 nucleotide sequence: TGTGCCAGCAGCTTAGCTATCGGGACCCAGTACTTC.

The rearrangement uses TRBV3-1 and TRBJ1-6; no clear D gene. Germline V lookup: CDR1 LGHDT, CDR2 YNNKEL (reference sequence). V was trimmed by 8 bases and J by 2 bases, leaving 10 bases between them. The CDR3 length is 14 residues. DNA of the CDR3: TGTGCCAGCTCTAACCGGGCCTATAATTCACCCCTCCACTTT. Protein sequence: CASSNRAYNSPLHF. Full variable domain (remainder filled in from reference TRBV3-1 and TRBJ1-6): DTAVSQTPKYLVTQMGNDKSIKCEQNLGHDTMYWYKQDSKKFLKIMFSYNNKELIINETVPNRFSPKSPDKAHLNLHINSLELGDSAVYFCASSNRAYNSPLHFGNGTRLTVT.

This chain connects TRBV6-5 to TRBJ2-5; D is unclear. The better agreement between TRBJ2-7 and the DNA end casts doubt on the J call. This CDR3 has 16 residues. Germline assignment: CDR1 MNHEY and CDR2 SVGAGI. The CDR3 loop is CASSYSPGWADYEQYF. The CDR3 bases are TGTGCCAGCAGTTACTCTCCCGGATGGGCGGACTACGAGCAGTACTTC.

This chain joins TRBV10-3 and TRBJ2-5; the D gene could be TRBD1 or TRBD2 (5 bases each). Germline loops: CDR1 ENHRY, CDR2 SYGVKD. This CDR3 has 15 residues. V was cut by 7 bases and J by 4 bases, with 19 bases left in between. The CDR3 region is CAIKPDYGAGETQYF. As DNA, the CDR3 is TGTGCCATCAAACCAGACTATGGGGCGGGAGAGACCCAGTACTTC.

The V and J genes are TRBV20-1 and TRBJ2-6; no firm D call. The CDR3 covers 16 residues. Trimming removed 6 bases from V and 0 bases from J, with 15 bases in between. Germline values: CDR1 DFQATT, CDR2 SNEGSKA (reference sequence). CDR3 amino acids: CSAVGRSSSGANVLTF. The DNA for the CDR3 is TGCAGTGCAGTCGGTCGCAGCAGCTCTGGGGCCAACGTCCTGACTTTC.

This chain joins TRBV9 and TRBJ1-1, with 8 bases fitting TRBD1. The CDR3 runs 14 residues. From germline, CDR1 is SGDLS and CDR2 YYNGEE. The V gene end was trimmed by 2 bases and the J gene end by 2 bases; junction bases not matched to a gene: 2. The CDR3 region is CASSVTGDNTEAFF. The CDR3 DNA is TGTGCCAGCAGCGTGACAGGGGATAACACTGAAGCTTTCTTT.

This clonotype has only a few counts. The genes are TRBV9 and TRBJ2-1; TRBD1 agrees at 11 bases. Germline CDR1 and CDR2: SGDLS and YYNGEE. The V segment lost 2 bases and the J segment 8 bases; nucleotides outside the gene matches: 21. The CDR3 has 20 residues. The CDR3 DNA reads as TGTGCCAGCAGCGTTAGACCAGAGAGTAAAAGGGACAGGGGGGGTCATGAGCAGTTCTTC. Its translation: CASSVRPESKRDRGGHEQFF.

A few counts support this clonotype. The genes are TRBV6-2 or TRBV6-3 and TRBJ2-5; no reliable D call. The germline V gene encodes CDR1 MNHEY and CDR2 SVGEGT. The CDR3 consists of 12 residues. Trimming stripped 6 bases from V and 7 bases from J, with 12 bases between. The CDR3 is CASRTTERTQYF. The CDR3 nucleotides read TGTGCCAGCAGGACCACAGAGAGGACCCAGTACTTC.

The chain couples TRBV13 to TRBJ1-2; TRBD1 is a possible D gene (6 bases). From germline, CDR1 is PRHDT and CDR2 FYEKMQ (reference sequence). Trimming left V 4 bases short and J 4 bases short, with 19 bases between. There are 16 residues in the CDR3. CDR3 in DNA: TGTGCCAGCAGCTCCGGGACACCACCGTCGACCTATGGCTACACCTTC. Its translation: CASSSGTPPSTYGYTF.

This clonotype was seen only a few times. The V and J genes are TRBV9 and TRBJ1-5, with TRBD1 identical over 7 bases. V was pared by 0 bases and J by 4 bases, with 4 bases of the junction left unmatched. The CDR3 sequence is 15 residues long. Per the germline V gene, CDR1 is SGDLS and CDR2 is YYNGEE. CDR3: CASSVAGTANQPQHF. CDR3 bases: TGTGCCAGCAGCGTAGCTGGGACAGCAAATCAGCCCCAGCATTTT.

In the case of this clonotype: A much more abundant neighbour one base away suggests this may be a read error. CDR3 sequence: CASSWTIGVYEQFF. CDR3 nucleotide sequence: TGTGCCAGCAGTTGGACAATTGGGGTTTACGAGCAGTTCTTC. The J gene is TRBJ2-1, the V gene TRBV2, with D perhaps TRBD1 (5 bases). This CDR3 has 14 amino acids. Germline V gene sequence: CDR1 SNHLY, CDR2 FYNNEI. The V end was cut by 5 bases, the J end by 10 bases, with 18 bases between.

The chain couples TRBV20-1 to TRBJ2-7; D unclear. Germline assignment: CDR1 DFQATT and CDR2 SNEGSKA (reference sequence). V gave up 0 bases and J gave up 0 bases, with 12 bases separating them. The CDR3 covers 15 residues. The CDR3 DNA sequence: TGCAGTGCTAGAGAGCCCCGAGGAAGCTCCTACGAGCAGTACTTC. As protein: CSAREPRGSSYEQYF.

This chain links TRBV12-3 or TRBV12-4 with TRBJ2-1; unclear D gene. The J call may be mistaken, given a closer DNA end match to TRBJ2-7. This CDR3 has 14 residues. The CDR3 loop is CASSFSTSYNEQYF. CDR3 DNA: TGTGCCAGCAGTTTTTCAACCTCCTACAATGAGCAGTACTTC.

In this sample, this clonotype turned up a few times. The chain employs TRBV6-5 and TRBJ1-1; D unresolved. Per germline, CDR1 MNHEY and CDR2 SVGAGI. The V end was cut by 2 bases, the J end by 1 base, with 11 bases between. This CDR3 region has 15 residues. DNA for the CDR3: TGTGCCAGCAGTTACAACGTGGGATGGAACACTGAAGCTTTCTTT. Translated, it gives CASSYNVGWNTEAFF.

V usage is TRBV5-6 and J usage is TRBJ2-1; D call uncertain. The length of the CDR3 is 18 residues. The V gene lost 1 base and the J gene lost 0 bases, with 17 bases spanning the gap. The germline CDR1 and CDR2 sequences are SGHDT and YYEEEE. CDR3 sequence: CASSLFGVSLISYNEQFF. CDR3 in DNA: TGTGCCAGCAGCTTGTTTGGGGTCTCCTTAATCTCCTACAATGAGCAGTTCTTC.

Regarding this clonotype: One end of the junction fails to match germline, which may point to a read error. The chain recombines TRBV6-1 with TRBJ2-1; the D is unclear. In germline, CDR1 is MNHNS, CDR2 SASEGT. This CDR3 contains 15 residues. CDR3 in DNA: TGTGCCAGCAGTGATACACGGAACTCCTGCAATGAGCAGTTCTTC. It encodes CASSDTRNSCNEQFF.

The chain recombines TRBV5-4 with TRBJ2-3; 15 bases fit TRBD2. The ends lost 3 bases at V and 1 base at J; junction bases unmatched: 3. The CDR3 sequence is 17 residues long. Germline V lookup: CDR1 SGHNT, CDR2 YYREEE (reference sequence). The CDR3 is CASSSGLAGGRTDTQYF. CDR3 nucleotides: TGTGCCAGCAGCTCAGGACTAGCGGGGGGGCGCACAGATACGCAGTATTTT.

This clonotype appeared many times. V gene TRBV5-6 combines with J gene TRBJ2-7; tentatively, D is TRBD2 (5 bases). V was shortened by 5 bases and J by 1 base, with 10 bases between the two germline ends. The CDR3 is 13 residues long. CDR1 and CDR2 from the germline V gene are SGHDT and YYEEEE. CDR3 in DNA: TGTGCCAGCAGAAAGAGCGGTTCCTACGAGCAGTACTTC. This codes for CASRKSGSYEQYF. Full variable domain (missing parts from reference TRBV5-6 and TRBJ2-7): DAGVTQSPTHLIKTRGQQVTLRCSPKSGHDTVSWYQQALGQGPQFIFQYYEEEERQRGNFPDRFSGHQFPNYSSELNVNALLLGDSALYLCASRKSGSYEQYFGPGTRLTVT.

This clonotype was recorded a few times. This chain connects TRBV6-6 to TRBJ2-7; 7 bases are shared with TRBD1. This CDR3 has 13 amino acids. Germline CDR1 MNHNY, CDR2 SVGAGI (reference sequence). Trimming removed 6 bases from V and 3 bases from J; junction bases left unmatched: 5. CDR3 loop: CASSPQGVYEQYF. CDR3 coding DNA: TGTGCCAGCAGCCCCCAGGGGGTCTACGAGCAGTACTTC.

This sequence joins TRBV6-1 and TRBJ2-1; the D is unclear. The CDR3 contains 13 residues. CDR1 and CDR2 from the germline V gene are MNHNS and SASEGT. V was pared by 1 base and J by 6 bases, with 7 bases between. CDR3 residues: CASSEVWGNEQFF. CDR3 nucleotides: TGTGCCAGCAGTGAAGTGTGGGGCAATGAGCAGTTCTTC.

This clonotype was seen many times. The chain combines TRBV29-1 with TRBJ2-5; 8 bases fit TRBD1. This CDR3 region has 13 residues. The V segment lost 6 bases and the J segment 2 bases; nucleotides outside the gene matches: 5. CDR1 is SQVTM and CDR2 is ANQGSEA in the germline V gene. Here the CDR3 reads CSVRTGSQETQYF. CDR3 nucleotide sequence: TGCAGCGTCCGGACAGGGTCGCAAGAGACCCAGTACTTC.

This clonotype has a handful of counts. The V call is TRBV4-3, the J call TRBJ1-1; D perhaps matches TRBD1 (5 bases). Germline V gives CDR1 LGHNA, CDR2 YSLEER. V was cut by 4 bases and J by 4 bases, with 16 bases left in between. The CDR3 sequence is 15 residues long. CDR3 sequence reads: CASSPSPVGGTEAFF. CDR3 sequence (DNA): TGCGCCAGCAGCCCATCCCCCGTTGGGGGCACTGAAGCTTTCTTT.